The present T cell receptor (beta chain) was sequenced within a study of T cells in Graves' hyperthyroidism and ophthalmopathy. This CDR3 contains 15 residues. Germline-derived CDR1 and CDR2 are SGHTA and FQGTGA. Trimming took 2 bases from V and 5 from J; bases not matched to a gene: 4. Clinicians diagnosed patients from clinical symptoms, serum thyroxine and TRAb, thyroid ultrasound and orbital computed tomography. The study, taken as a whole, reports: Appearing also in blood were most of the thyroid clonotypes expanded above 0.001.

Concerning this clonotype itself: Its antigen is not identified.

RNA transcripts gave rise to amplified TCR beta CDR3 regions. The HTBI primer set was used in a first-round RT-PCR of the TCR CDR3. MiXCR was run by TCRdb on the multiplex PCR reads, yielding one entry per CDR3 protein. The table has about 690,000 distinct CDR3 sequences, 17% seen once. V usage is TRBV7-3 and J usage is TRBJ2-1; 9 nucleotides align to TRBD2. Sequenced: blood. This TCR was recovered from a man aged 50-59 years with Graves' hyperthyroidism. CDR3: CASSLPLAGNNEQFF. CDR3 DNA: TGTGCCAGCAGCTTACCCCTAGCGGGGAACAATGAGCAGTTCTTC.